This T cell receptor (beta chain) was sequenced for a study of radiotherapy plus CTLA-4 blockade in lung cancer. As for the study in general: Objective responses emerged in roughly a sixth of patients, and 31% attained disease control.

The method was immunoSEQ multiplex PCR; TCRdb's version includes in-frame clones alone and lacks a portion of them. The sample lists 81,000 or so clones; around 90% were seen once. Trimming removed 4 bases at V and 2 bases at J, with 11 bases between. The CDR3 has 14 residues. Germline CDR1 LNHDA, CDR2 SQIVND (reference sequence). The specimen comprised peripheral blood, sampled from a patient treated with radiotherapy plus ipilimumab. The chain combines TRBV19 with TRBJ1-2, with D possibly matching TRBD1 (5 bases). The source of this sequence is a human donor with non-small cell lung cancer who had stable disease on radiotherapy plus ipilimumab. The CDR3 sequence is CASSKGDLNYGYTF. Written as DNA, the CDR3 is TGTGCCAGTAGTAAAGGGGATTTGAACTATGGCTACACCTTC.